The 16 T cell receptor beta chains in this list originate from one sample, sequenced in a study of T cell repertoires in cytomegalovirus infection. TCRdb processed the reads anew with MiXCR; each CDR3 protein has one entry. This sample has about 500,000 distinct CDR3 sequences; about 33% occur once, and the top ten carry about a sixth. The antigens of these receptors remain unknown. The sample consisted of cultured PBMCs, taken from culture after CMV antigen stimulation. These receptors were obtained from a human donor in good health (CMV status not recorded). Some clones in this sample may be carry-over from other donors' samples.

The chain joins TRBV10-3 to TRBJ2-3; perhaps D is TRBD1 or TRBD2 (6 bases each). Between the trimmed V and J ends, which lost 0 bases and 0 bases, there was a span of 16 bases. The CDR3 contains 18 residues. CDR1 and CDR2 from the germline V gene are ENHRY and SYGVKD. CDR3 coding DNA: TGTGCCATCAGTGAGTCAATCAACACGGGGGCTAGCACAGATACGCAGTATTTT. This translates into CAISESINTGASTDTQYF.

The genes are TRBV11-2 and TRBJ2-3; D is uncertain. The V end was cut by 0 bases, the J end by 6 bases, with 4 bases between. The CDR3 is made up of 12 amino acids. Germline CDR1 reads SGHAT; CDR2 reads FQNNGV. The CDR3 nucleotides are TGTGCCAGCAGCTTAGACGAGGATACGCAGTATTTT. This encodes CASSLDEDTQYF.

V usage is TRBV18 and J usage is TRBJ1-1; D call uncertain. The germline V gene encodes CDR1 KGHSH and CDR2 LQKENI. There are 14 residues in the CDR3. Trimming cost V 3 bases and J 7 bases, with 15 bases left between them. This CDR3 is CASSPRNFPGEAFF. The DNA for the CDR3 is TGTGCCAGCTCACCCCGAAACTTTCCTGGTGAAGCTTTCTTT.

The genes are TRBV7-9 and TRBJ2-1, with 12 bases identical to TRBD2. The ends lost 3 bases at V and 10 bases at J; junction bases unmatched: 7. This CDR3 is 15 amino acids long. CDR1 is SEHNR, CDR2 FQNEAQ, per germline (reference sequence). Here the CDR3 DNA reads TGTGCCAGCAGCTTGGGCGGACTAGCGGGGCAAGAGCAGTTCTTC. This translates into CASSLGGLAGQEQFF.

This sequence joins TRBV4-3 and TRBJ2-2; D unclear. Germline V gene sequence: CDR1 LGHNA, CDR2 YSLEER. V was shortened by 3 bases and J by 3 bases, with 5 bases between the two germline ends. The CDR3 contains 13 residues. The CDR3 loop reads CASSHLDTGELFF. The CDR3 coding sequence is TGCGCCAGCAGCCATCTAGACACCGGGGAGCTGTTTTTT.

This clonotype was counted a few times. The V gene is TRBV19, the J gene TRBJ2-1; 8 bases are a match to TRBD1. Germline assignment: CDR1 LNHDA and CDR2 SQIVND (reference sequence). CDR3 length equals 15 residues. The junction had 7 bases not matched to a gene; V was cut back by 8 bases and J by 1 base. The DNA of the CDR3 is TGTGCCAGTCGAAGACAGGGGCGTTCCTACAATGAGCAGTTCTTC. Amino acids: CASRRQGRSYNEQFF.

J is TRBJ2-3 and V is TRBV6-2 or TRBV6-3; 10 bases align to TRBD2. V was clipped by 2 bases and J by 2 bases; unmatched bases: 4. The CDR3 contains 16 residues. Germline CDR1 MNHEY, CDR2 SVGEGT. CDR3 DNA: TGTGCCAGCAGTTACGCCACTAGCGGGGTCACAGATACGCAGTATTTT. Its translation is CASSYATSGVTDTQYF.

This chain connects TRBV9 to TRBJ2-7; D may be TRBD2 (6 bases). The CDR3 is made up of 16 amino acids. The germline gives CDR1 SGDLS, CDR2 YYNGEE. V was clipped by 0 bases and J by 3 bases, with 16 bases between them. DNA of the CDR3: TGTGCCAGCAGCGTAGCCTCCGGAGGGAGTTACTACGAGCAGTACTTC. This encodes CASSVASGGSYYEQYF.

The gene calls are TRBV28 and TRBJ2-1; 9 nucleotides line up with TRBD2. Germline V gene lookup returns CDR1 MDHEN and CDR2 SYDVKM. There are 15 residues in the CDR3. V dropped 4 bases and J dropped 3; count of bases not matched to a gene: 4. The CDR3: CASSSGSGSYNEQFF. The CDR3, as DNA: TGTGCCAGCAGTTCGGGTAGCGGGAGCTACAATGAGCAGTTCTTC.

This clonotype showed up just a few times. The genes are TRBV7-8 and TRBJ1-1; D unresolved. CDR3 length: 15 amino acids. Germline lookup yields CDR1 SGHVS and CDR2 FQNEAQ. Between the trimmed V and J ends, which lost 6 bases and 2 bases, there was a span of 16 bases. The CDR3 spells CASSVLPGGNTEAFF. In nucleotides, the CDR3 is TGTGCCAGCAGTGTTTTACCGGGAGGAAACACTGAAGCTTTCTTT.

The gene calls are TRBV19 and TRBJ1-6; 7 bases are shared with TRBD1. This CDR3 contains 13 residues. Germline CDR1 and CDR2: LNHDA and SQIVND (reference sequence). Losses at the gene ends were 5 bases for V and 9 bases for J; bases not matched to a gene: 4. The CDR3 loop reads CASSLQGTSPLHF. The DNA of the CDR3 is TGTGCCAGTAGTTTACAGGGGACTTCACCCCTCCACTTT.

This clonotype was recorded only once. The genes are TRBV6-5 and TRBJ2-3, with TRBD2 identical over 11 bases. With 10 bases clipped from V and 11 bases from J, the junction kept 8 bases outside the gene matches. CDR3 length equals 12 residues. Germline-derived CDR1 and CDR2 are MNHEY and SVGAGI. The CDR3 here is CATQIAGGGQYF. The CDR3 DNA sequence: TGTGCCACGCAGATAGCGGGAGGGGGGCAGTATTTT.

V usage is TRBV11-2 and J usage is TRBJ2-1, with no clear D. The V gene's germline CDR1 is SGHAT and CDR2 FQNNGV. CDR3 length: 14 amino acids. Trimming took off 3 bases at V and 9 bases at J, with 15 bases between the two ends. CDR3 sequence (DNA): TGTGCCAGCAGCTTGTCGGGCTCCTGGGCTGAGCAGTTCTTC. Translating gives CASSLSGSWAEQFF.

This clonotype was recorded at least ten times. V is TRBV12-3 or TRBV12-4 and J is TRBJ1-5, with a tentative D call TRBD1 (5 bases). V lost 4 bases to trimming and J lost 4 bases, with 20 bases between them. This CDR3 is built from 17 residues. CDR3 DNA sequence: TGTGCCAGCAGTTATGGGCTTTCGCGGGGCCCAAATCAGCCCCAGCATTTT. Its translation is CASSYGLSRGPNQPQHF.

Concerning this clonotype itself: This may arise from a read error, as a much more abundant clone is one base away. This chain connects TRBV7-8 to TRBJ1-6, with TRBD1 identical over 9 bases. Per the germline V gene, CDR1 is SGHVS and CDR2 is FQNEAQ. CDR3 size: 16 residues. With 2 bases clipped from V and 9 bases from J, the junction kept 8 bases outside the gene matches. For the CDR3, the DNA is TGTGCCAGCAGCTTATTGCGGACAGGGGTCGGTTCACCCCTCCACTTT. This translates into CASSLLRTGVGSPLHF. Complete variable domain (other parts from reference TRBV7-8 and TRBJ1-6): GAGVSQSPRYKVAKRGQDVALRCDPISGHVSLFWYQQALGQGPEFLTYFQNEAQLDKSGLPSDRFFAERPEGSVSTLKIQRTQQEDSAVYLCASSLLRTGVGSPLHFGNGTRLTVT.

This chain joins TRBV15 and TRBJ2-1, with D possibly matching TRBD2 (6 bases). The V end lost 5 bases, the J end lost 0 bases, and 14 bases lay between the germline ends. The CDR3 sequence is 16 residues long. Germline CDR1 and CDR2: LNHNV and YYDKDF (reference sequence). DNA of the CDR3: TGTGCCACCAGCTCTACTCGGGGGAGCTCCTACAATGAGCAGTTCTTC. Protein: CATSSTRGSSYNEQFF.